This T cell receptor beta chain was documented in a study of neurological immune-mediated disorders. The sample holds many counts of this clonotype. Time point of the sample: longitudinal time-point 1 (baseline). There are 18 residues in the CDR3. Germline CDR1 is SGHTA and CDR2 is FQGNSA. With V trimmed by 5 bases and J by 0 bases, 6 bases remained unmatched. It was by 5'RACE with 10-nucleotide random UMIs that the cDNA was made. Every sequencing run generated in excess of 180 million TCR-beta sequences. These sequences covered 15-18 subjects. Each CDR3 protein is one row after TCRdb ran MiXCR on the 5' RACE reads. The sample shows 60,000 to 90,000 distinct CDR3 sequences, roughly a tenth of them seen only once.

The TCR was taken from a man in his thirties or forties in good health. The chain links TRBV7-2 to TRBJ2-4, with TRBD2 matching over 14 bases. Sample: PBMCs. CDR3 sequence reads: CASSPRTSGGLAKNIQYF. CDR3 nucleotides: TGTGCCAGCAGCCCCAGGACTAGCGGGGGGTTAGCCAAAAACATTCAGTACTTC.